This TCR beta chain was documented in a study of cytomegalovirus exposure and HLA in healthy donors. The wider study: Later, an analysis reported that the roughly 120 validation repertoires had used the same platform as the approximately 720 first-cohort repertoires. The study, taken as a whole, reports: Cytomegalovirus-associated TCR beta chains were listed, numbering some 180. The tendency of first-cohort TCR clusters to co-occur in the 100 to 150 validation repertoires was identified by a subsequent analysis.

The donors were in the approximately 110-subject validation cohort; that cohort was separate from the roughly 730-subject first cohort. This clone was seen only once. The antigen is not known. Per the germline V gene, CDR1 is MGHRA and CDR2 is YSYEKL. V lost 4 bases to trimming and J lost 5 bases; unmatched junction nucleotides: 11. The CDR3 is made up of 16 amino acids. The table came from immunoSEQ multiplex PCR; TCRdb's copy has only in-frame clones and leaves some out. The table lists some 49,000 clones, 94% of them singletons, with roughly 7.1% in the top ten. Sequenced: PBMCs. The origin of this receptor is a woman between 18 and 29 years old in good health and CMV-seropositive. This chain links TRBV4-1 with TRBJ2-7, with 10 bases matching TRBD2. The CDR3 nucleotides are TGCGCCAGCAGCCCCCTCGGAGCGGGAGGGCCCCACGAGCAGTACTTC. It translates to CASSPLGAGGPHEQYF.